This T cell receptor (beta chain) was captured in a study of cytomegalovirus exposure and HLA in healthy donors. Study conclusions and caveats: Productive status was seen about 90% or about 30% of the time for most TCR beta V segments in an earlier analysis. The authors listed around 150 TCR beta chains as cytomegalovirus-associated.

CDR1 is SGHRS, CDR2 YFSETQ, per germline. The length of the CDR3 is 14 residues. Trimming left V 2 bases short and J 3 bases short, with 9 bases between. 13 Jbeta primers and 60 Vbeta primers were used for the PCR. TCRdb's table, derived via immunoSEQ multiplex PCR, lists solely in-frame clones and lacks some. Its listing shows 100,000 to 150,000 clones. On this clone: Its antigen remains unknown. Distinct nucleotide sequences in the sample also encode this CDR3.

The chain employs TRBV5-1 and TRBJ1-5, with D possibly being TRBD1 (6 bases). What was sequenced was PBMCs. The sequence came from a man aged 25-45 years in good health and CMV-seronegative. Written as DNA, the CDR3 is TGCGCCAGCAGCTTTACAGGGCTCAATCAGCCCCAGCATTTT. It yields the protein CASSFTGLNQPQHF. The full variable domain, its missing parts supplied by reference TRBV5-1 and TRBJ1-5, is KAGVTQTPRYLIKTRGQQVTLSCSPISGHRSVSWYQQTPGQGLQFLFEYFSETQRNKGNFPGRFSGRQFSNSRSEMNVSTLELGDSALYLCASSFTGLNQPQHFGDGTRLSIL.